The clone carrying this T cell receptor beta chain was recorded at least ten times. The target antigen is unknown. These data originate in a study of blood T cells in healthy people across ages. Regarding the study as a whole: Unknown donor CMV status possibly confounded expanded clonotype changes.

V was pared by 3 bases and J by 7 bases, with 9 bases between. Germline values: CDR1 LGHDT, CDR2 YNNKEL (reference sequence). This CDR3 is built from 12 residues. With a J-beta primer mix and a sample-barcoded 5' primer, a second PCR ran about 7 to 12 cycles. MiXCR, run by TCRdb on the 5' RACE reads, gives a single entry per CDR3 protein. The sample has hundreds of thousands of distinct CDR3 sequences, approximately 29% seen once. Material for sequencing was blood. This clonotype was obtained from a woman older than 75 in good health. This rearrangement joins TRBV3-1 to TRBJ1-2; a possible D gene is TRBD1 (5 bases). The CDR3 sequence is CASSQERGGYTF. Here the CDR3 DNA reads TGTGCCAGCAGCCAGGAGAGGGGTGGCTACACCTTC.